This T cell receptor (beta chain) was profiled in a study of memory CD4+ T cells and cytomegalovirus serostatus. Single viable CD3+CD4+CD8-CD45RO+ cells were sorted as the memory CD4+ T cells. The table came from immunoSEQ multiplex PCR; TCRdb's copy has only in-frame clones and leaves some out. The sample records about 50,000 clones, 82% being singletons. CDR1 MNHNY and CDR2 SVGAGI come from the germline V gene (reference sequence). CDR3 length: 15 residues. V lost 0 bases, J lost 1 base, and 9 bases lay in between. This receptor was obtained from an adult in good health and CMV-seronegative. The rearrangement links TRBV6-6 to TRBJ1-1; tentatively, D is TRBD1 (6 bases). Input material: memory CD4+ T cells from blood. CDR3 DNA: TGTGCCAGCAGTTACTCCCCGACAGGGAACACTGAAGCTTTCTTT. Amino acids: CASSYSPTGNTEAFF.